This TCR beta chain appears in the sequencing data of a study of T cell responses to AZD1222 COVID-19 vaccine. The study's findings and limits: With two AZD1222 doses given, Spike-specific TCR breadth and depth both rose.

Trimming took off 1 base at V and 7 bases at J, with 10 bases between the two ends. The CDR3 length is 13 residues. About this clone: The antigen is undetermined.

Only in-frame clones appear in the TCRdb table, and some are missing; sequencing was by immunoSEQ multiplex PCR. The table shows 80,000 or so clones, with approximately 85% occurring only once. Sequenced here: peripheral blood, sampled 28 days after the second AZD1222 dose. This chain joins TRBV12-3 or TRBV12-4 and TRBJ1-1, with a possible D match to TRBD1 (6 bases). The source of this sequence is an adult who received the AZD1222 COVID-19 vaccine. The DNA of the CDR3 is TGTGCCAGCAGTTTAGTCAGGGGCGGTGAAGCTTTCTTT. Translated, it gives CASSLVRGGEAFF.